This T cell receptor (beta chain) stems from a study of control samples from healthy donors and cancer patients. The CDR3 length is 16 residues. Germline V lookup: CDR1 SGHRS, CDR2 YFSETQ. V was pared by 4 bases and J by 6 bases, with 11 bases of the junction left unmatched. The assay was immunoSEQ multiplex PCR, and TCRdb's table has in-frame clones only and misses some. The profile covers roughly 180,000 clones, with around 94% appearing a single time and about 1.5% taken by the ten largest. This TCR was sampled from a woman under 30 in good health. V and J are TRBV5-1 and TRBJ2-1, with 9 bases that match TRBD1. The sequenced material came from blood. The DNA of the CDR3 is TGCGCCAGCAGCCCCGAACAGGGGGCGCGGAGCAATGAGCAGTTCTTC. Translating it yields CASSPEQGARSNEQFF. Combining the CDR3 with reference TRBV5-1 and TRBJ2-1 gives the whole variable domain KAGVTQTPRYLIKTRGQQVTLSCSPISGHRSVSWYQQTPGQGLQFLFEYFSETQRNKGNFPGRFSGRQFSNSRSEMNVSTLELGDSALYLCASSPEQGARSNEQFFGPGTRLTVL.